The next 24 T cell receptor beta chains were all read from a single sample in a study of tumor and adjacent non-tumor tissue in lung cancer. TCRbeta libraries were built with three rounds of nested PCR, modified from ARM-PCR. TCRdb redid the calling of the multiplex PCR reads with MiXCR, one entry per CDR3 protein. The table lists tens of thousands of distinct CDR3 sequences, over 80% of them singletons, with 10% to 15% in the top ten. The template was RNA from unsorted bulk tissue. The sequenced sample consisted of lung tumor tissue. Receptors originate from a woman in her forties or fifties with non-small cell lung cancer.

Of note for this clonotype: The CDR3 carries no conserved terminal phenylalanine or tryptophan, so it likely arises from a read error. This CDR3 is CASRSQVRGNSPLHY. CDR3 nucleotides: TGTGCCAGCAGGAGCCAGGTCAGGGGAAATTCACCCCTCCACTAT. The V and J genes are TRBV6-2 or TRBV6-3 and TRBJ1-6, with a tentative D call TRBD1 (6 bases). The CDR3 is 15 amino acids. Trimming removed 6 bases at V and 7 bases at J, with 16 bases between. The germline V gene encodes CDR1 MNHEY and CDR2 SVGEGT.

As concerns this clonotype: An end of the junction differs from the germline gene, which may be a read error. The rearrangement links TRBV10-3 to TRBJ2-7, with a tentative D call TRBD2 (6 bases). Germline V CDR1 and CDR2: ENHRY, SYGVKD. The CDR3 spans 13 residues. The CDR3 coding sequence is TGTGCCATCAGTAAGTCGCGGACTAATGAGCAGTACTTC. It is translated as CAISKSRTNEQYF.

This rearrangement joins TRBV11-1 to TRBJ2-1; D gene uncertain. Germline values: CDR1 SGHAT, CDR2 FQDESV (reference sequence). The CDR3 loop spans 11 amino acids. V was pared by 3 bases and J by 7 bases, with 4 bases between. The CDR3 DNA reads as TGTGCCAGCAGCTTGGTTAATGAGCAGTTCTTC. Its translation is CASSLVNEQFF.

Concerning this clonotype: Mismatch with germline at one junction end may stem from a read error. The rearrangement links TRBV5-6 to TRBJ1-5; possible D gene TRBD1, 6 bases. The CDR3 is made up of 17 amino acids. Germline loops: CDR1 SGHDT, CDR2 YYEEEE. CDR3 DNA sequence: TGTGTCAGCAGCTTAAACAGGGACTTGACTAGCAATCAGCCCCAGCATTTT. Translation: CVSSLNRDLTSNQPQHF.

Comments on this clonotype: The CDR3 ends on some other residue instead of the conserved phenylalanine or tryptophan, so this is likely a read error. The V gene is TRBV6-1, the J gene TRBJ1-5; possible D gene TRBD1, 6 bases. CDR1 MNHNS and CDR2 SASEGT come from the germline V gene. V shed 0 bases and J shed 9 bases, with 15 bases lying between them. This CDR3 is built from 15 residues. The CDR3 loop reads CASSEARQAPGPQHL. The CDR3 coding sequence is TGTGCCAGCAGTGAAGCTCGACAGGCCCCAGGGCCCCAGCATCTT.

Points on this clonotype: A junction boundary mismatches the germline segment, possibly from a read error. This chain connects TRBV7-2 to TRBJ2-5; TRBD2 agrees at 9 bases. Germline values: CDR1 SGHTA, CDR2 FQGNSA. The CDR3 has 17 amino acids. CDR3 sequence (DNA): TGTGTCAGCAGCTTACGAGCGGGAGGATTTGTAGGGGAGACCCAGTACTTC. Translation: CVSSLRAGGFVGETQYF.

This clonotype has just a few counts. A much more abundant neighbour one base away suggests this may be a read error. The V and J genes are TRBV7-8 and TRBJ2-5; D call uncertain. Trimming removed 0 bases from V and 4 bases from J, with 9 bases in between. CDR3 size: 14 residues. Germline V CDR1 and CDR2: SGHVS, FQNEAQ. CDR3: CASSLAIWGETQYF. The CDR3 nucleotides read TGTGCCAGCAGCTTAGCGATTTGGGGAGAGACCCAGTACTTC.

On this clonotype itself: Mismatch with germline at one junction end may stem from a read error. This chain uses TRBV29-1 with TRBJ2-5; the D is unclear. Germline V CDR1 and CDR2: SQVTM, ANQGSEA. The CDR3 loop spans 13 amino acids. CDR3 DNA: TGCAGCGTTGATATCGGCAGCCAAGAAACCCAGTACTTC. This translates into CSVDIGSQETQYF.

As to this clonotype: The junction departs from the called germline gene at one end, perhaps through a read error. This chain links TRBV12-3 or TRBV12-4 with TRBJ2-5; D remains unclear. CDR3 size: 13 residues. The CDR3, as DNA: TGTACCAGCAGTACCCTGTACCAAGAGACACAGTACTTC. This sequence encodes CTSSTLYQETQYF.

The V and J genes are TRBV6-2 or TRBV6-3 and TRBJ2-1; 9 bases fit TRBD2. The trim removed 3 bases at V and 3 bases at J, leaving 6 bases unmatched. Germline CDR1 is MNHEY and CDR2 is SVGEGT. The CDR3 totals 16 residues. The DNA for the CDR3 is TGTGCCAGCAGTTATAGCGGGAGACTCTTCTACAATGAGCAGTTCTTC. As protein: CASSYSGRLFYNEQFF.

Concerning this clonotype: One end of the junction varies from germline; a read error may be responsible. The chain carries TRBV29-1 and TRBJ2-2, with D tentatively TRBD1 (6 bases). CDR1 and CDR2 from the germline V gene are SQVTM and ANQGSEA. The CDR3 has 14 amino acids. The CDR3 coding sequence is TGCAGCGTTTTAGACCAGGGGCGGACCTGGGAGCTCTTTTTT. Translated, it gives CSVLDQGRTWELFF.

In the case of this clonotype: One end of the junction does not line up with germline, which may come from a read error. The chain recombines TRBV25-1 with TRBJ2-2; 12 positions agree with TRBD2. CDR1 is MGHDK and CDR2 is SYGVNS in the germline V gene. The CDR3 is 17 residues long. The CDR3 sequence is CASSERTSGIGTGGLFF. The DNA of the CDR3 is TGTGCCAGCAGTGAGAGGACTAGCGGGATAGGCACCGGGGGGCTGTTTTTT.

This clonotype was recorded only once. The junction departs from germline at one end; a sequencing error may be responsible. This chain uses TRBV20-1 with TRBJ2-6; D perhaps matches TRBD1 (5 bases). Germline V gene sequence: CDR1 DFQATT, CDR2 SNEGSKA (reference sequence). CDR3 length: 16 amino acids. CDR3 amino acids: CSAGCDTNYGANILTF. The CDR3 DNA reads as TGCAGTGCGGGTTGTGACACCAACTATGGGGCCAACATCCTGACTTTC.

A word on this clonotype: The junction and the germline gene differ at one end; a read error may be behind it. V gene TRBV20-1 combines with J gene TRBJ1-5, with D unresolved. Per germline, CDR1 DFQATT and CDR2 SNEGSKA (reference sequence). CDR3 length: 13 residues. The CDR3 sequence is CRARANSNQPQHF. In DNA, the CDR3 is TGCAGAGCTAGGGCTAATAGCAATCAGCCCCAGCATTTT.

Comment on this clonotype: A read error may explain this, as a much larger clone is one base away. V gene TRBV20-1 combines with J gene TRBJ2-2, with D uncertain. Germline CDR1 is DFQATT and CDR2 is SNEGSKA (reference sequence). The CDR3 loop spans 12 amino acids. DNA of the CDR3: TGCAATGCTAGAGGAAATGCCGTGGAGCTGTTTTTT. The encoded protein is CNARGNAVELFF.

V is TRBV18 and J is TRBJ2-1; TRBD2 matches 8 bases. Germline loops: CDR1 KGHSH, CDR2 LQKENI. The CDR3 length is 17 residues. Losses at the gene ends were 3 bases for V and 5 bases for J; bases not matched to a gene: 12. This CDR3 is CASSPLPGLVGDNEQFF. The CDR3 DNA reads TGTGCCAGCTCACCCCTGCCGGGACTAGTGGGAGACAATGAGCAGTTCTTC.

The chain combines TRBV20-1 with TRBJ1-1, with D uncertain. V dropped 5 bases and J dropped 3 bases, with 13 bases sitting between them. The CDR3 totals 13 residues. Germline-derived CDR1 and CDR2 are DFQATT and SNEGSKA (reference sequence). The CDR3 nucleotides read TGCAGTGCTCAACAGCCCTTGGACACTGAAGCTTTCTTT. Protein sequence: CSAQQPLDTEAFF.

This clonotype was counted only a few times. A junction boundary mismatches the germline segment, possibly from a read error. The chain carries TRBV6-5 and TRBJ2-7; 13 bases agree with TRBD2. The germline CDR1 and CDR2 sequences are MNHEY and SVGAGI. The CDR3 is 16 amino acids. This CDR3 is CVSRKRTSGSPREQYF. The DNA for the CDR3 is TGTGTCAGCAGGAAGAGGACTAGCGGGAGCCCACGCGAGCAGTATTTC.

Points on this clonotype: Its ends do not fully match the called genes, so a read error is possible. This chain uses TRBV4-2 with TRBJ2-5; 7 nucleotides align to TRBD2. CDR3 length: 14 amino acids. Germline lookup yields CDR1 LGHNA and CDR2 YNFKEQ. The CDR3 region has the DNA TGTACCAGCAGCCAAAATAGCCAGGGAGGGACCCACTACTTC. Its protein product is CTSSQNSQGGTHYF.

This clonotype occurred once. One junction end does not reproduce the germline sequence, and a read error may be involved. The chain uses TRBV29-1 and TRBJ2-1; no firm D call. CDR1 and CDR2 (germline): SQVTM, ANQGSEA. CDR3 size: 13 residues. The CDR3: CSVLPDFYNERFF. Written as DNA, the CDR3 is TGCAGCGTTCTCCCAGATTTCTACAATGAGCGGTTCTTC.

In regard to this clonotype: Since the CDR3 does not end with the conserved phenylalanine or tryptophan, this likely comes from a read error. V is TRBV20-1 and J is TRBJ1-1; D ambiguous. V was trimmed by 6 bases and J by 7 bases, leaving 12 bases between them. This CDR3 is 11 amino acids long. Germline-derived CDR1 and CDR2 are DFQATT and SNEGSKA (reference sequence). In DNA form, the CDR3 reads TGCAGTGCCAGGAAGGATCATGAAGCTTTCTAT. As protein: CSARKDHEAFY.

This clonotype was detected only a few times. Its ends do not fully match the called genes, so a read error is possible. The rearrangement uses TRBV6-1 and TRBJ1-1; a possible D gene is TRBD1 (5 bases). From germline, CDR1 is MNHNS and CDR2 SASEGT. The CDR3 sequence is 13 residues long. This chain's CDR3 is CASSEYRRAEAFF. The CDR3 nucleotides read TGTGCCAGTAGTGAATACAGGCGCGCTGAAGCTTTCTTT.

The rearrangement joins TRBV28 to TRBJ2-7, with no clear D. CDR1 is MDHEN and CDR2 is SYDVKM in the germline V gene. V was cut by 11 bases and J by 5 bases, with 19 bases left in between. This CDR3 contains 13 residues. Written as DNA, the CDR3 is TGTGCCGGCGGTCTAACTGGAAGGAACGAGCAGTACTTC. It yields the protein CAGGLTGRNEQYF.

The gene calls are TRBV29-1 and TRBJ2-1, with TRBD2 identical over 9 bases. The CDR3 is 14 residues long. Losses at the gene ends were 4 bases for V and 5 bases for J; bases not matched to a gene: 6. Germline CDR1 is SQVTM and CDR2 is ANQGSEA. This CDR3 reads CSVVLAGEDNEQFF. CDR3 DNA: TGCAGCGTTGTATTAGCGGGAGAGGACAATGAGCAGTTCTTC.